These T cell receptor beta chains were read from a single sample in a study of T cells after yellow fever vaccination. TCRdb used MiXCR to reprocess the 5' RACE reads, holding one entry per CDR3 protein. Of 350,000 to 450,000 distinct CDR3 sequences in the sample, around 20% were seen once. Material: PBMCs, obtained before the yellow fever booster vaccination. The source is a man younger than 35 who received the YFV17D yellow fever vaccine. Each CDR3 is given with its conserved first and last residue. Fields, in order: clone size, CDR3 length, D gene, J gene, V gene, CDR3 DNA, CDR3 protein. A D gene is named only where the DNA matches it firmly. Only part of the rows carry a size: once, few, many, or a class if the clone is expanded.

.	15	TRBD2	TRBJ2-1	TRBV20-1	TGCAGTGCTAGGAGGACTAGCGGGGGGTTGAATGAGCAGTTCTTC	CSARRTSGGLNEQFF
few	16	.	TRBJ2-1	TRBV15	TGTGCCACCAGCAGAGATTTCATCTCGTCTTACAATGAGCAGTTCTTC	CATSRDFISSYNEQFF
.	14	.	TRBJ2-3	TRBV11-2	TGTGCCAGCAGCTTCTCGTATCGCACAGATACGCAGTATTTT	CASSFSYRTDTQYF
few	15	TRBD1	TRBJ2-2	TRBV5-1	TGCGCCAGCAGGCTGACAGGGGAGAACACCGGGGAGCTGTTTTTT	CASRLTGENTGELFF
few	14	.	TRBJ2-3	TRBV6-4	TGTGCCAGCAGCCCCGACAGCGCCACAGATACGCAGTATTTT	CASSPDSATDTQYF
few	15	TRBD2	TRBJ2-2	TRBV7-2	TGTGCCAGCAGACTGAGCGGGGGGAAGTCCGGGGAGCTGTTTTTT	CASRLSGGKSGELFF
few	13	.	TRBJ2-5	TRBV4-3	TGCGCCAGCAGCCAAGTAAAAGGAGAGACCCAGTACTTC	CASSQVKGETQYF
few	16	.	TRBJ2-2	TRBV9	TGTGCCAGCAGCGTAGGGGGACTGATAATAACCGGGGAGCTGTTTTTT	CASSVGGLIITGELFF
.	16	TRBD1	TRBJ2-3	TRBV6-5	TGTGCCAGCTTCTTTAGACAGGGGGCGAGTGCAGATACGCAGTATTTT	CASFFRQGASADTQYF
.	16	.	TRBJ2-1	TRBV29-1	TGCAGCGTTGAAGTCCTGGCGGCCTATGTTGGGGGTGAGCAGTTCTTC	CSVEVLAAYVGGEQFF
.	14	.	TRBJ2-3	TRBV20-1	TGCAGTGCTCCCCGCGGCGGTACCACAGATACGCAGTATTTT	CSAPRGGTTDTQYF
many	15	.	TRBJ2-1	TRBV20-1	TGCAGTGCTAGTGAGGGGGGGCGGTCCTACAATGAGCAGTTCTTC	CSASEGGRSYNEQFF
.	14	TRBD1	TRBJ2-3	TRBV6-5	TGTGCCAGCGGGACAGGGGCCTGGGAAGATACGCAGTATTTT	CASGTGAWEDTQYF
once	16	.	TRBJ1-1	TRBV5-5	TGTGCCAGCAGCTTGGAGGGGGGGATCAGAAACACTGAAGCTTTCTTT	CASSLEGGIRNTEAFF
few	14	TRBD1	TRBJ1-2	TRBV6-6	TGTGCCAGCAGCGACAGACAGGGTGTGCATGGCTACACCTTC	CASSDRQGVHGYTF
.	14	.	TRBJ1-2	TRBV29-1	TGCAGCGTTGCCCCCCGGATGACTAACTATGGCTACACCTTC	CSVAPRMTNYGYTF
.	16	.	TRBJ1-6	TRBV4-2	TGTGCCAGCAGCCAAGATTTCGGGGCCCAGAATTCACCCCTCCACTTT	CASSQDFGAQNSPLHF
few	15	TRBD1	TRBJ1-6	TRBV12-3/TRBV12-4	TGTGCCAGCAGTATAAGACAGGGCCGGCGTTCACCCCTCCACTTT	CASSIRQGRRSPLHF
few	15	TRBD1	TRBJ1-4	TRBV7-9	TGTGCCAGCAGCCCCGGGACAGGGACTAATGAAAAACTGTTTTTT	CASSPGTGTNEKLFF
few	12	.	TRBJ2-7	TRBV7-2	TGTGCCAGCAGCTTCAACGGGTACGAGCAGTACTTC	CASSFNGYEQYF
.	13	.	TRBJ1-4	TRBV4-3	TGCGCCAGCAGCCACCGGTTATGGGAAAAACTGTTTTTT	CASSHRLWEKLFF
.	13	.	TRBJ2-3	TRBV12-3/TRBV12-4	TGTGCCAGCTGTTTGTCCTCCCCAGATACGCAGTATTTT	CASCLSSPDTQYF
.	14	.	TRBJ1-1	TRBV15	TGTGCCACCCGGGCGGGGGGCTTGTACACTGAAGCTTTCTTT	CATRAGGLYTEAFF
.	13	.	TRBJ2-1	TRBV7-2	TGTGCCAGCAGCTTCGGCAGCCACAATGAGCAGTTCTTC	CASSFGSHNEQFF
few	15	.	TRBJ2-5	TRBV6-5	TGTGCCAGCAGTTACTCGGTACCTAGGGAAGAGACCCAGTACTTC	CASSYSVPREETQYF
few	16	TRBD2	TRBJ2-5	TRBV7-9	TGTGCCAGCAGCAGGACTAGCGGGGGGGCCGACGAGACCCAGTACTTC	CASSRTSGGADETQYF
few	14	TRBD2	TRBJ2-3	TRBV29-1	TGCAGCGTGGAAGTAGCGGGGGAGGGGGGTACGCAGTATTTT	CSVEVAGEGGTQYF
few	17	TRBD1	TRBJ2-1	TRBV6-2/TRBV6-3	TGTGCCAGCAGTTATGAAGTCGGACAGGGCTCCCCCAATGAGCAGTTCTTC	CASSYEVGQGSPNEQFF
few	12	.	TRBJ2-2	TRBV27	TGTGCCAGCAGCTGGGTGAACGGGGAGCTGTTTTTT	CASSWVNGELFF
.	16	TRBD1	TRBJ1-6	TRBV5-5	TGTGCCAGCAGCTTGAGCCTGAACAGGGGAAAATCACCCCTCCACTTT	CASSLSLNRGKSPLHF
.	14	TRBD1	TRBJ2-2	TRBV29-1	TGCAGCGTCGCAGGGGGTCGGAACACCGGGGAGCTGTTTTTT	CSVAGGRNTGELFF
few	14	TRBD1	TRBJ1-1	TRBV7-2	TGTGCCAGCAGCTACAGGGGCCCGAACACTGAAGCTTTCTTT	CASSYRGPNTEAFF
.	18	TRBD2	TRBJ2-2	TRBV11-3	TGTGCCAGCAGCTTAGGGGCAGCGGGGGGCCTGAACACCGGGGAGCTGTTTTTT	CASSLGAAGGLNTGELFF
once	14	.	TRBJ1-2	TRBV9	TGTGCCAGCAGCAGTTCCGGGGCCCTCTATGGCTACACCTTC	CASSSSGALYGYTF
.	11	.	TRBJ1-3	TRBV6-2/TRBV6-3	TGTGCCAGCGGCGAGATGAACACCATATATTTT	CASGEMNTIYF
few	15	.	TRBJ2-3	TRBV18	TGTGCCAGCTCACTCCAGGAATCTAGCACAGATACGCAGTATTTT	CASSLQESSTDTQYF
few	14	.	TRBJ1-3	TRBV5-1	TGCGCCAGCAGCCGAGAGACTACTGGAAACACCATATATTTT	CASSRETTGNTIYF
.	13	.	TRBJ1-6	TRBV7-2	TGTGCCAGCAGCTTAGTGTTGGATTCACCCCTCCACTTT	CASSLVLDSPLHF
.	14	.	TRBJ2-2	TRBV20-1	TGCAGTGCTAGAGCAGCTTGCCAGACTGGGGAGCTGTTTTTT	CSARAACQTGELFF
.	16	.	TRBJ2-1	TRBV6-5	TGTGCCAGCAGCCGAGGCGGGGGCCGTACCTACAATGAGCAGTTCTTC	CASSRGGGRTYNEQFF
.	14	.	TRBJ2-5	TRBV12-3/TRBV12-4	TGTGCCAGCAGGGGGGACTGGGGACACGAGACCCAGTACTTC	CASRGDWGHETQYF
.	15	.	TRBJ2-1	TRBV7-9	TGTGCCAGCAGCCCCCTCCGGAGGTCAGACAATGAGCAGTTCTTC	CASSPLRRSDNEQFF
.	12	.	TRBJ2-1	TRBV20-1	TGCAGTGCCGCAGGGTCCTACAATGAGCAGTTCTTC	CSAAGSYNEQFF
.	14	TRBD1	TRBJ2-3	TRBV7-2	TGTGCCAGCAGCCCGACAGGGACCGCAGATACGCAGTATTTT	CASSPTGTADTQYF
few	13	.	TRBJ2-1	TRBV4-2	TGTGCCAGCAGCCGAGATAATGGGGATGAGCAGTTCTTC	CASSRDNGDEQFF
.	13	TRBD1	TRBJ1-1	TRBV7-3	TGTGCCAGCAGACAGGGGAAGAACACTGAAGCTTTCTTT	CASRQGKNTEAFF
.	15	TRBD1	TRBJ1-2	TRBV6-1	TGTGCCAGCAGTGAAGTTGGGACAGGAGGTTATGGCTACACCTTC	CASSEVGTGGYGYTF
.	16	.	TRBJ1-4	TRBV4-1	TGCGCCAGCAGCCAAGGCGTCAGGGACCTTAATGAAAAACTGTTTTTT	CASSQGVRDLNEKLFF
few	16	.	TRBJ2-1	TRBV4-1	TGCGCCAGCAGCCAAGAAGTTGGGAGCTCCTACAATGAGCAGTTCTTC	CASSQEVGSSYNEQFF
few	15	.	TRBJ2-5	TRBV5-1	TGCGCCAGCAGCTTACAGGGAGGGGAGGAAGAGACCCAGTACTTC	CASSLQGGEEETQYF
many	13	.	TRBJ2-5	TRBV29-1	TGCAGCGTTGGGTTTAATTTACGGAAGACCCAGTACTTC	CSVGFNLRKTQYF
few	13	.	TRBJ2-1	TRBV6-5	TGTGCCAGCAGTTACGGGCTAGTCAATGAGCAGTTCTTC	CASSYGLVNEQFF
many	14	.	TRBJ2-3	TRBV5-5	TGTGCCAGCAGCCCCGGGGGAGGCACAGATACGCAGTATTTT	CASSPGGGTDTQYF
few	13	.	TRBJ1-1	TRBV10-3	TGTGCCATCAAAGCAGTAATGAACACTGAAGCTTTCTTT	CAIKAVMNTEAFF
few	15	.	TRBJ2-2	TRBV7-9	TGTGCCAGCAGCCCGCCGGGTTTGCGAACCGGGGAGCTGTTTTTT	CASSPPGLRTGELFF
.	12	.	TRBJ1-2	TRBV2	TGTGCCAGCAGTGAGGCGGACTATGGCTACACCTTC	CASSEADYGYTF
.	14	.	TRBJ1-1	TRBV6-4	TGTGCCAGCAGTGACTCGAGGTCGAACACTGAAGCTTTCTTT	CASSDSRSNTEAFF
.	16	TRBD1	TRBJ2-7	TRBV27	TGTGCCAGCAGTGGAGGGTACAGGGGGAATGAGGACGAGCAGTACTTC	CASSGGYRGNEDEQYF